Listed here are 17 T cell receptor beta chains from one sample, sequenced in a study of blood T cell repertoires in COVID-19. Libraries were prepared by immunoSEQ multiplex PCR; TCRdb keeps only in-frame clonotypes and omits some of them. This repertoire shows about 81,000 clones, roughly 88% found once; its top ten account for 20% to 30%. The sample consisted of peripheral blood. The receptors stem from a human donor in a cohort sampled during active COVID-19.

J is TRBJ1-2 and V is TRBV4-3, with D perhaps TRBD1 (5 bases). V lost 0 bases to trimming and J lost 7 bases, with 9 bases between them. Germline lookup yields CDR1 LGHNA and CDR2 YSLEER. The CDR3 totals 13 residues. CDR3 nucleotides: TGCGCCAGCAGCCAAGATCCCAGGGTTGGCTACACCTTC. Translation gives CASSQDPRVGYTF.

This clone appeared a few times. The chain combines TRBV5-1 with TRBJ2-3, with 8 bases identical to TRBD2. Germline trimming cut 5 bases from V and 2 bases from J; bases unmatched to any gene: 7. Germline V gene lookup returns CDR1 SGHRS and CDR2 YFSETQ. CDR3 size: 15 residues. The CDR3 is CASSFRGGVTDTQYF. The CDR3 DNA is TGCGCCAGCAGTTTTCGGGGGGGCGTCACAGATACGCAGTATTTT.

This chain's CDR3 is CASSINRRDEQFF. The DNA of the CDR3 is TGTGCCAGTAGTATAAACAGGAGGGATGAGCAGTTCTTC. This chain joins TRBV19 and TRBJ2-1; a weak D match, TRBD2 (6 bases). Trimming left V 2 bases short and J 8 bases short, with 10 bases between. CDR1 and CDR2 from the germline V gene are LNHDA and SQIVND (reference sequence). This CDR3 is 13 amino acids long.

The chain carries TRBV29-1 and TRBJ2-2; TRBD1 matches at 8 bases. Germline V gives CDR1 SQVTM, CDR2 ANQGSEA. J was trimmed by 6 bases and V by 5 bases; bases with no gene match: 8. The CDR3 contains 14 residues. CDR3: CSVRGQGASGELFF. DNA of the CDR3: TGCAGCGTTAGGGGGCAGGGGGCCTCCGGGGAGCTGTTTTTT.

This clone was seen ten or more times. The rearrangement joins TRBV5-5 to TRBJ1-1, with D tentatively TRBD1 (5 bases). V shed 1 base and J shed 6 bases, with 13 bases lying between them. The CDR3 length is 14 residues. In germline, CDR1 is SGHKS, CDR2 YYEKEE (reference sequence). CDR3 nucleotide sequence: TGTGCCAGCAGCTTGATACAGGATGGTCCTGAAGCTTTCTTT. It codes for CASSLIQDGPEAFF.

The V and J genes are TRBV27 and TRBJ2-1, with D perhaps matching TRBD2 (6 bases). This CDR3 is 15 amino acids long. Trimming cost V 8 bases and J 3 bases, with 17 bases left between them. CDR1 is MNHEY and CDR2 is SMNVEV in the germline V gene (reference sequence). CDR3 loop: CASRAGGVIYNEQFF. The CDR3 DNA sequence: TGTGCCAGCCGAGCCGGGGGAGTTATCTACAATGAGCAGTTCTTC.

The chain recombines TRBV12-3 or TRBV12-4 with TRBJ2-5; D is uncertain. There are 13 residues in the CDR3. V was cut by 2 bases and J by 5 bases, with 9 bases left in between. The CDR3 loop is CASSLHLRETQYF. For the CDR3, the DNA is TGTGCCAGCAGTTTACACCTCCGGGAGACCCAGTACTTC.

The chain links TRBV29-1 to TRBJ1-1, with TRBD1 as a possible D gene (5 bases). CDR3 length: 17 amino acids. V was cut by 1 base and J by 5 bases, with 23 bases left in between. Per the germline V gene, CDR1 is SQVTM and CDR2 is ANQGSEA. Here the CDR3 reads CSVEASGLGAFWTEAFF. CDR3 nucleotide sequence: TGCAGCGTTGAAGCCTCAGGGTTAGGAGCTTTTTGGACTGAAGCTTTCTTT. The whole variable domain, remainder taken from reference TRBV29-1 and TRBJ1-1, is SAVISQKPSRDICQRGTSLTIQCQVDSQVTMMFWYRQQPGQSLTLIATANQGSEATYESGFVIDKFPISRPNLTFSTLTVSNMSPEDSSIYLCSVEASGLGAFWTEAFFGQGTRLTVV.

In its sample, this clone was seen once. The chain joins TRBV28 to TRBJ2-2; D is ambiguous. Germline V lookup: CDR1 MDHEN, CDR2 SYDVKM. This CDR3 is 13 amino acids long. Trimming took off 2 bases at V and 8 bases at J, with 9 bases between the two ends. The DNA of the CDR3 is TGTGCCAGCAGTTTAACAGCTTGGGGGGAGCTGTTTTTT. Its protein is CASSLTAWGELFF. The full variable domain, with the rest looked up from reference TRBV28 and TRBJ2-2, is DVKVTQSSRYLVKRTGEKVFLECVQDMDHENMFWYRQDPGLGLRLIYFSYDVKMKEKGDIPEGYSVSREKKERFSLILESASTNQTSMYLCASSLTAWGELFFGEGSRLTVL.

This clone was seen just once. The CDR3, as DNA: TGTGCCAGCAGCTTAGCCCGGTCTGGTTACGAGCAGTACTTC. It codes for CASSLARSGYEQYF. V and J are TRBV7-9 and TRBJ2-7, with D unresolved. V dropped 0 bases and J dropped 4 bases, with 10 bases sitting between them. The CDR3 sequence is 14 residues long. Looked up from germline, CDR1 is SEHNR and CDR2 is FQNEAQ (reference sequence).

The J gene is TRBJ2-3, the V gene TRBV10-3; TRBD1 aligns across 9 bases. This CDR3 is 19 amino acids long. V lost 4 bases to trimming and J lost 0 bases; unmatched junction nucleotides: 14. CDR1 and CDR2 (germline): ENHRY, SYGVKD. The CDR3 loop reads CAISAIIAGTGKSTDTQYF. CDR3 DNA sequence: TGTGCCATCAGTGCAATTATTGCCGGGACAGGGAAGAGCACAGATACGCAGTATTTT.

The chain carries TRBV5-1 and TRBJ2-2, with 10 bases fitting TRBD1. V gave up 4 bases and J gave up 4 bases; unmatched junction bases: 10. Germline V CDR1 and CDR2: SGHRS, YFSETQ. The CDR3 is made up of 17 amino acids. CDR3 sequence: CASSRDPGQGSTGELFF. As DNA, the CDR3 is TGCGCCAGCAGCAGAGACCCGGGACAGGGGAGCACCGGGGAGCTGTTTTTT.

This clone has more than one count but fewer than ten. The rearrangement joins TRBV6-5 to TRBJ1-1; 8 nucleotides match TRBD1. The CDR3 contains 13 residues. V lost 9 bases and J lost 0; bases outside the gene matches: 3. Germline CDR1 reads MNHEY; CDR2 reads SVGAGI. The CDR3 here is CASRQGMNTEAFF. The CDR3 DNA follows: TGTGCCAGTAGACAGGGGATGAACACTGAAGCTTTCTTT.

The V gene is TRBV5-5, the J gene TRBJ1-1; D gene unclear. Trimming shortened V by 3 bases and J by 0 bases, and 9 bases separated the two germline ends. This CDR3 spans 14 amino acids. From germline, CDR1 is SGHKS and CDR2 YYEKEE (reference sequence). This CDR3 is CASSSRAVNTEAFF. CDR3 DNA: TGTGCCAGCAGCTCGAGGGCGGTGAACACTGAAGCTTTCTTT.

The CDR3 loop reads CASSSGVKAGEETQYF. The CDR3 nucleotides are TGTGCCAGCAGCTCAGGGGTCAAGGCCGGAGAGGAGACCCAGTACTTC. This rearrangement joins TRBV11-2 to TRBJ2-5, with D possibly TRBD1 on 6 matching bases. This CDR3 spans 16 amino acids. Germline V gene sequence: CDR1 SGHAT, CDR2 FQNNGV. Deletions cut 4 bases from V and 5 bases from J, with 20 bases between.

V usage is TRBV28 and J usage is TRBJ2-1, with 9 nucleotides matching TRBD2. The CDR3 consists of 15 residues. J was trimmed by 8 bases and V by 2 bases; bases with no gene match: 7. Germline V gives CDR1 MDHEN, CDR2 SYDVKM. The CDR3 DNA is TGTGCCAGCAGTTTAGCGGGAGGGTCTACGCATGAGCAGTTCTTC. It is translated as CASSLAGGSTHEQFF.

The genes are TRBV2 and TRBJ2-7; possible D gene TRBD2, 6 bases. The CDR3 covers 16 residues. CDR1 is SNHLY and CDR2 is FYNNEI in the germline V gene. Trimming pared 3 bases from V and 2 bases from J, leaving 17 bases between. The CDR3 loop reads CASSDSSAGSPYEQYF. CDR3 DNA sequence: TGTGCCAGCAGTGACAGTAGTGCGGGGAGTCCCTACGAGCAGTACTTC. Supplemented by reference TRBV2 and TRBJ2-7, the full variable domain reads EPEVTQTPSHQVTQMGQEVILRCVPISNHLYFYWYRQILGQKVEFLVSFYNNEISEKSEIFDDQFSVERPDGSNFTLKIRSTKLEDSAMYFCASSDSSAGSPYEQYFGPGTRLTVT.